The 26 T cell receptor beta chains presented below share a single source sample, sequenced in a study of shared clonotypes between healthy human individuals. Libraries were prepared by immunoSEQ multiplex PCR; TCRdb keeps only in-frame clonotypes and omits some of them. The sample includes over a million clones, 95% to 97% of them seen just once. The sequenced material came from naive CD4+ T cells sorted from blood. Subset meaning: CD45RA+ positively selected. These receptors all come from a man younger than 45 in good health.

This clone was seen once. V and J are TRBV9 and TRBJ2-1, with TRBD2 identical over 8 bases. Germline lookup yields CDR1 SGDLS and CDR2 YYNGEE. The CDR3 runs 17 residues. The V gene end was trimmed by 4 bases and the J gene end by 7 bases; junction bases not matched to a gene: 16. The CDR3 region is CASSTKAGVRLGNEQFF. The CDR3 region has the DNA TGTGCCAGCAGCACTAAAGCGGGAGTCCGACTAGGGAATGAGCAGTTCTTC.

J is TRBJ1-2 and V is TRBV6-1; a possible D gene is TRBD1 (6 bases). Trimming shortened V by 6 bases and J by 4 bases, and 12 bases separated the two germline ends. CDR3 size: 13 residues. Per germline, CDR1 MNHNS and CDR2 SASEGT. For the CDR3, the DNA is TGTGCCAGCAGCGCGGAAGGGGGCTATGGCTACACCTTC. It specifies CASSAEGGYGYTF.

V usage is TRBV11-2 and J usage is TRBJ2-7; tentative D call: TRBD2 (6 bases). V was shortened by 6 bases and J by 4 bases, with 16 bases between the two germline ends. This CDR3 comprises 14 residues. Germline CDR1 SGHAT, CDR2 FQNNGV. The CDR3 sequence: CASRALQEGYEQYF. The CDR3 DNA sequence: TGTGCCAGCAGGGCCTTACAGGAGGGGTACGAGCAGTACTTC.

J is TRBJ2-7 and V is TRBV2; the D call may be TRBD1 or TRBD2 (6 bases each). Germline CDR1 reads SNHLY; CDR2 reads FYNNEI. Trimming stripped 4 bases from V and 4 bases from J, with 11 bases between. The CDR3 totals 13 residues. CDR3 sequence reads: CASSVPGAYEQYF. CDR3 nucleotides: TGTGCCAGCAGTGTACCGGGGGCGTACGAGCAGTACTTC.

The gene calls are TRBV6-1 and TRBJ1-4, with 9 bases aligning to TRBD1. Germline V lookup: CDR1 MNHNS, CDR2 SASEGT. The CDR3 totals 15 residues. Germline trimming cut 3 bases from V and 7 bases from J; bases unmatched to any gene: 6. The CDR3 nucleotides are TGTGCCAGCAGTGACTCTACAGGGGGCGGTGAAAAACTGTTTTTT. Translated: CASSDSTGGGEKLFF.

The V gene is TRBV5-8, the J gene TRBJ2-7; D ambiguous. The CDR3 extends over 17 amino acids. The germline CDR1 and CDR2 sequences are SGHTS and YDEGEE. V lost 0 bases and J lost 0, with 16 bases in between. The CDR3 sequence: CASSLAYGLTTSYEQYF. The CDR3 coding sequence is TGTGCCAGCAGCTTGGCATATGGGTTAACGACCTCCTACGAGCAGTACTTC.

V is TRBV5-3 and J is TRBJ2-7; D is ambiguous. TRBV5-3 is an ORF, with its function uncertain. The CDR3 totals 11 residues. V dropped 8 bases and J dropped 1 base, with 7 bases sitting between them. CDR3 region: CASSPSYEQYF. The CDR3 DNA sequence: TGTGCCAGCAGCCCGTCCTACGAGCAGTACTTC.

CDR3 sequence reads: CASSKPGQPYEQYF. CDR3 DNA sequence: TGTGCCAGCAGTAAACCGGGACAGCCCTACGAGCAGTACTTC. V and J are TRBV6-5 and TRBJ2-7; 7 nucleotides agree with TRBD1. The CDR3 loop spans 14 amino acids. Looked up from germline, CDR1 is MNHEY and CDR2 is SVGAGI. V was pared by 5 bases and J by 2 bases, with 6 bases of the junction left unmatched.

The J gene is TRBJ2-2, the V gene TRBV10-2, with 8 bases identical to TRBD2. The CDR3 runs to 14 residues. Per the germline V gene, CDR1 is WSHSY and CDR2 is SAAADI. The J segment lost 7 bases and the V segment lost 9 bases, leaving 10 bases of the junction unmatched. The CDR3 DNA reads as TGCGCCAGTTCAGCGGGAGTCCCTAACGGGGAGCTGTTTTTT. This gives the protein CASSAGVPNGELFF.

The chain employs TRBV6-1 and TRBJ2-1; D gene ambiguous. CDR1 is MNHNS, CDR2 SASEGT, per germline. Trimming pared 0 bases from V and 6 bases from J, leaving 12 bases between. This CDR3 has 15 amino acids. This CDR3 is CASSEAHGQLNEQFF. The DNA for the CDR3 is TGTGCCAGCAGTGAAGCACATGGGCAGCTCAATGAGCAGTTCTTC.

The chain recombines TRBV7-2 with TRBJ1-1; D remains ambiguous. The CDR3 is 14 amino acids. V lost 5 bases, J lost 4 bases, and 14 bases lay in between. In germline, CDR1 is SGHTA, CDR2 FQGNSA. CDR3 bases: TGTGCCAGCAGCCGTAAAGACGGACGCACTGAAGCTTTCTTT. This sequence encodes CASSRKDGRTEAFF.

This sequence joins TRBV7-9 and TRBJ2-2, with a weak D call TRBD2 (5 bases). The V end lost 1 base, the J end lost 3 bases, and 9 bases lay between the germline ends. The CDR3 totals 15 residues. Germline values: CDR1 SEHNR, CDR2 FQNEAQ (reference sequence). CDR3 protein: CASSLDRGDTGELFF. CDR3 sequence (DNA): TGTGCCAGCAGCTTAGATCGGGGAGACACCGGGGAGCTGTTTTTT.

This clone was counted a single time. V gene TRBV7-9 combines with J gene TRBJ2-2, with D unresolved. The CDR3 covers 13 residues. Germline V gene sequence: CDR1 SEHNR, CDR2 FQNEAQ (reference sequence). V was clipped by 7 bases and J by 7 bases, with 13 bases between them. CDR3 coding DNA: TGTGCCAGCACCCCAGAAAGGATCGGGGAGCTGTTTTTT. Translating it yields CASTPERIGELFF.

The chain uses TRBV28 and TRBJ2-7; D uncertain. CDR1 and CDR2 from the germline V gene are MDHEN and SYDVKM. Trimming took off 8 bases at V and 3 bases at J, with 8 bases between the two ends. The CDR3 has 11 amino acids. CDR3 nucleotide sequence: TGTGCCAGCGGAGAGGACTACGAGCAGTACTTC. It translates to CASGEDYEQYF.

The CDR3 reads CASSLLGPTYEQYF. In DNA, the CDR3 is TGTGCCAGCAGCTTACTGGGACCGACCTACGAGCAGTACTTC. The genes are TRBV7-2 and TRBJ2-7, with D tentatively TRBD1 or TRBD2 (5 bases each). Trimming pared 2 bases from V and 2 bases from J, leaving 10 bases between. The germline V gene has CDR1 SGHTA and CDR2 FQGNSA. This CDR3 contains 14 residues.

CDR3 region: CASSRAGTMGNTEAFF. CDR3 bases: TGTGCCAGCAGTCGGGCAGGGACGATGGGGAACACTGAAGCTTTCTTT. The chain employs TRBV7-2 and TRBJ1-1; a weak D match, TRBD1 (5 bases). Trimming stripped 6 bases from V and 1 base from J, with 18 bases between. The CDR3 runs 16 residues. Germline CDR1 reads SGHTA; CDR2 reads FQGNSA.

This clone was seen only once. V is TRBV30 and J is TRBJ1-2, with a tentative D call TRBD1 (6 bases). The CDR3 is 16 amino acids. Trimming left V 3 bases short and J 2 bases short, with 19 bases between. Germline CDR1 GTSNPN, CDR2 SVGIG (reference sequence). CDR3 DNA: TGTGCCTGGAGACCTTCGATACAGGGTAGGAACTATGGCTACACCTTC. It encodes CAWRPSIQGRNYGYTF. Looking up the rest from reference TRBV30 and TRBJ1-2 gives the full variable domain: SQTIHQWPATLVQPVGSPLSLECTVEGTSNPNLYWYRQAAGRGLQLLFYSVGIGQISSEVPQNLSASRPQDRQFILSSKKLLLSDSGFYLCAWRPSIQGRNYGYTFGSGTRLTVV.

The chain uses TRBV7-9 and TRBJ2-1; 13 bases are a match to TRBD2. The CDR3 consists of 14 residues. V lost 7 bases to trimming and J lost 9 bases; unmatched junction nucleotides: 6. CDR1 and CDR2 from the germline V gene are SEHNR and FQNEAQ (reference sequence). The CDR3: CASTGLAGAAEQFF. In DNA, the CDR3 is TGTGCCAGCACCGGACTAGCGGGAGCTGCTGAGCAGTTCTTC.

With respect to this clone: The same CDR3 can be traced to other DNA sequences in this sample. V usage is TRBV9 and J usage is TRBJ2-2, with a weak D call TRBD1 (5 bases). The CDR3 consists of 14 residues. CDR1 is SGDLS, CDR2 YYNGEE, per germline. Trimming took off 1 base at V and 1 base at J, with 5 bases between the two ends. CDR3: CASSVTGNTGELFF. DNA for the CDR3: TGTGCCAGCAGCGTAACAGGGAACACCGGGGAGCTGTTTTTT.

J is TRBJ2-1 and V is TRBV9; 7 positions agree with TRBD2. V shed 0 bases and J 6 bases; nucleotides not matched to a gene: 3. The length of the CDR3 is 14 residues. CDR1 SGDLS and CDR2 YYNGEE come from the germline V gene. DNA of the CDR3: TGTGCCAGCAGCGTAGTGGCTAGCGGCAATGAGCAGTTCTTC. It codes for CASSVVASGNEQFF.

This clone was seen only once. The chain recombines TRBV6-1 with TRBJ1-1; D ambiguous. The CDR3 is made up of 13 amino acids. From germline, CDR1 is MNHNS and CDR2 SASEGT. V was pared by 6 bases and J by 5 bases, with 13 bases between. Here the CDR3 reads CASSSTRETEAFF. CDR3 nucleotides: TGTGCCAGCAGCTCAACCCGGGAAACTGAAGCTTTCTTT.

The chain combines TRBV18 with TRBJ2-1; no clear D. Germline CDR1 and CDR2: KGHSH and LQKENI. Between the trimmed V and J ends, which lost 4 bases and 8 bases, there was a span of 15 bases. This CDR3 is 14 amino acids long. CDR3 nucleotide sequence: TGTGCCAGCTCACTGTCTAGGGCCCCTCATGAGCAGTTCTTC. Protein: CASSLSRAPHEQFF.

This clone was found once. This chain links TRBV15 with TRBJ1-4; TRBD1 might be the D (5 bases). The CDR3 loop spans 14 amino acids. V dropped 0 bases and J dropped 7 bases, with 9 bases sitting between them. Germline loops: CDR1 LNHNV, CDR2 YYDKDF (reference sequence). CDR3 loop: CATSRDPGGEKLFF. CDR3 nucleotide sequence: TGTGCCACCAGCAGAGATCCTGGGGGTGAAAAACTGTTTTTT. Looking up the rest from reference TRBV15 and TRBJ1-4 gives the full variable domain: DAMVIQNPRYQVTQFGKPVTLSCSQTLNHNVMYWYQQKSSQAPKLLFHYYDKDFNNEADTPDNFQSRRPNTSFCFLDIRSPGLGDTAMYLCATSRDPGGEKLFFGSGTQLSVL.

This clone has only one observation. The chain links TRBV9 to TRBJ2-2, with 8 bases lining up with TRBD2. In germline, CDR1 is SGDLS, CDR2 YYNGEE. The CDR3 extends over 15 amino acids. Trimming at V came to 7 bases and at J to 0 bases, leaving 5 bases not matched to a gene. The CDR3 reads CASGLLAANTGELFF. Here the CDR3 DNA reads TGTGCCAGCGGACTACTAGCGGCGAACACCGGGGAGCTGTTTTTT.

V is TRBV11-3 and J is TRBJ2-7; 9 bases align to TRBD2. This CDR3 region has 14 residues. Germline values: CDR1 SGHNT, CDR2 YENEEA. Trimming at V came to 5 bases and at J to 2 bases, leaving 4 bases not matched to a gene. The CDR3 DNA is TGTGCCAGCAGCCCGCGGGGGGGAACCTACGAGCAGTACTTC. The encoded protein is CASSPRGGTYEQYF.

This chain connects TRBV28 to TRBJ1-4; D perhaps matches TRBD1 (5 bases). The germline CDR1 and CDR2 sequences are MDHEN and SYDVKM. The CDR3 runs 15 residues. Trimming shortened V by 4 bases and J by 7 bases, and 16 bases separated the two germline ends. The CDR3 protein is CASSSQAGGSEKLFF. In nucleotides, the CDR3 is TGTGCCAGCAGTTCCCAGGCGGGGGGAAGTGAAAAACTGTTTTTT.